Listed here are 10 T cell receptor beta chains from one sample, sequenced in a study of early T cells in non-severe SARS-CoV-2 infection. One entry per CDR3 protein results from TCRdb running MiXCR on the 5' RACE reads. The sample yields 25,000 to 30,000 distinct CDR3 sequences, around 5% seen once. The sample taken for sequencing was whole blood. Receptors originate from an adult who was a healthcare worker with PCR-confirmed SARS-CoV-2 infection or an uninfected control (not recorded which).

This clonotype was recorded many times. The V call is TRBV20-1, the J call TRBJ1-5, with D possibly matching TRBD1 (6 bases). CDR3 length: 12 residues. Deletions cut 3 bases from V and 7 bases from J, with 10 bases between. Germline CDR1 DFQATT, CDR2 SNEGSKA (reference sequence). CDR3: CSARAGEQPQHF. The CDR3 region has the DNA TGCAGTGCTAGGGCAGGGGAGCAGCCCCAGCATTTT.

In this sample, this clonotype turned up many times. This sequence joins TRBV6-2 or TRBV6-3 and TRBJ2-4; D not certain. V was clipped by 0 bases and J by 1 base, with 4 bases between them. CDR3 size: 14 residues. Germline V gene lookup returns CDR1 MNHEY and CDR2 SVGEGT. The CDR3 loop is CASSYSGAKNIQYF. The CDR3 coding sequence is TGTGCCAGCAGTTACTCTGGCGCCAAAAACATTCAGTACTTC.

This clonotype was seen ten or more times. The chain has TRBV7-9 and TRBJ2-1; 8 positions match TRBD2. V was clipped by 9 bases and J by 6 bases; unmatched bases: 10. The CDR3 has 14 residues. Germline values: CDR1 SEHNR, CDR2 FQNEAQ (reference sequence). The CDR3 here is CASTKLADLNEQFF. In DNA, the CDR3 is TGTGCCAGTACCAAACTAGCGGATCTCAATGAGCAGTTCTTC.

There are many counts of this clonotype. The V call is TRBV6-5, the J call TRBJ2-7; D might be TRBD2 (6 bases). The CDR3 sequence is 15 residues long. V lost 5 bases and J lost 7, with 21 bases in between. Germline CDR1 and CDR2: MNHEY and SVGAGI. Written as DNA, the CDR3 is TGTGCCAGCAGTCCCTTCCCGGGCCTGGAGGGGGAGCAGTACTTC. This sequence encodes CASSPFPGLEGEQYF.

This clonotype was counted at least ten times. The rearrangement joins TRBV6-2 or TRBV6-3 to TRBJ1-1; possibly TRBD1 for D (5 bases). The CDR3 sequence is 16 residues long. V lost 0 bases, J lost 3 bases, and 14 bases lay in between. CDR1 MNHEY and CDR2 SVGEGT come from the germline V gene. CDR3 loop: CASSYSTSTRDTEAFF. The CDR3 coding sequence is TGTGCCAGCAGTTACTCGACTTCTACCAGGGACACTGAAGCTTTCTTT.

This clonotype has a count of ten or more. The chain joins TRBV5-6 to TRBJ1-2, with D hard to call. The germline gives CDR1 SGHDT, CDR2 YYEEEE. The CDR3 contains 13 residues. Trimming removed 4 bases from V and 4 bases from J, with 11 bases in between. CDR3 coding DNA: TGTGCCAGCAGCCCTGCGACGATCTATGGCTACACCTTC. Amino acid sequence: CASSPATIYGYTF.

This clonotype has ten or more counts. The CDR3 reads CSVEVRRTGEQYF. For the CDR3, the DNA is TGCAGCGTTGAAGTGAGACGGACAGGAGAGCAGTACTTC. The rearrangement uses TRBV29-1 and TRBJ2-7, with 7 bases matching TRBD1. Germline CDR1 is SQVTM and CDR2 is ANQGSEA. There are 13 residues in the CDR3. Unmatched junction bases numbered 7, after V lost 1 base and J lost 7 bases.

This clonotype was detected ten times or more. The V and J genes are TRBV4-3 and TRBJ2-2; possibly TRBD2 for D (6 bases). The CDR3 sequence is 14 residues long. The germline CDR1 and CDR2 sequences are LGHNA and YSLEER. V was clipped by 6 bases and J by 5 bases, with 13 bases between them. CDR3 sequence (DNA): TGCGCCAGCAGTTATGGGGAGGTGACCGGGGAGCTGTTTTTT. Translation: CASSYGEVTGELFF.

Ten or more counts support this clonotype. V is TRBV20-1 and J is TRBJ2-1, with TRBD2 as a possible D gene (6 bases). Germline-derived CDR1 and CDR2 are DFQATT and SNEGSKA (reference sequence). V was clipped by 5 bases and J by 5 bases, with 16 bases between them. The length of the CDR3 is 14 residues. In DNA, the CDR3 is TGCAGTGCTCCCGGGATAGCGGAACACAATGAGCAGTTCTTC. Encoded protein: CSAPGIAEHNEQFF.

This clonotype showed up many times. The gene calls are TRBV29-1 and TRBJ2-5, with 8 bases aligning to TRBD2. Looked up from germline, CDR1 is SQVTM and CDR2 is ANQGSEA. V gave up 6 bases and J gave up 3 bases; unmatched junction bases: 3. The CDR3 totals 12 residues. Here the CDR3 DNA reads TGCAGCGTCGCGGGGGGTGAAGAGACCCAGTACTTC. It codes for CSVAGGEETQYF.